This T cell receptor beta chain was identified during a study of a mutant IDH1 vaccine in newly diagnosed glioma. Assay used: immunoSEQ multiplex PCR; TCRdb lists only in-frame clones, some missing. The repertoire holds about 120,000 clones, with 90% as singletons. Germline-derived CDR1 and CDR2 are SGHNT and YYREEE (reference sequence). This CDR3 spans 14 amino acids. V lost 6 bases, J lost 7 bases, and 19 bases lay in between. Time point given: week 11, during vaccination. Every vaccination contained 300 ug of the mutant IDH1 20-mer peptide and was paired with topical imiquimod. Of note for this clone: No antigen is known for it.

Here the sequenced sample was PBMCs, taken from a glioma patient whose treatment included an IDH1 peptide vaccine. V and J are TRBV5-4 and TRBJ1-2; no firm D call. The receptor was derived from a woman aged 50 to 65 with glioma. This chain's CDR3 is CASIQRGFPSGYTF. The DNA for the CDR3 is TGTGCCAGCATTCAGCGAGGTTTCCCAAGTGGCTACACCTTC. Full variable domain (remainder filled in from reference TRBV5-4 and TRBJ1-2): ETGVTQSPTHLIKTRGQQVTLRCSSQSGHNTVSWYQQALGQGPQFIFQYYREEENGRGNFPPRFSGLQFPNYSSELNVNALELDDSALYLCASIQRGFPSGYTFGSGTRLTVV.